This T cell receptor beta chain was profiled in a study of T cells after yellow fever vaccination. General study results and limits: Though weaker, the secondary response peaked faster, on day 5 versus 15. Most clones from primary vaccination were detected again post-booster (approximately 96% CD4, more than 85% CD8).

This clonotype occurred a few times. Its specificity is not known. 5'RACE template switching generated TCR cDNA, adding a universal primer site and UMIs. TCRdb re-called the 5' RACE reads with MiXCR, one entry per CDR3 protein. The sample holds some 400,000 distinct CDR3 sequences, roughly 20% seen once. V was pared by 1 base and J by 4 bases, with 3 bases of the junction left unmatched. This CDR3 spans 14 amino acids. CDR1 SGHRS and CDR2 YFSETQ come from the germline V gene. The TCR comes from a young man who received the YFV17D yellow fever vaccine. The chain employs TRBV5-1 and TRBJ2-7; TRBD2 matches 9 bases. Sequencing used PBMCs, obtained before the yellow fever booster vaccination. CDR3 in amino acids: CASSLLAGEYEQYV. In nucleotides, the CDR3 is TGCGCCAGCAGCTTGTTAGCGGGGGAGTACGAGCAGTACGTC.